The T cell receptor beta chain described here comes from a study of T-cell memory formation after mild COVID-19. On the study more broadly: Clusters of TCRs were largely donor specific. Findings and caveats of the study: Clones that shrank (day 15 to 85) were balanced CD4/CD8, whereas later expanders leaned CD4+.

A 5'RACE reaction primed in the constant segment made cDNA libraries of TCR alpha and TCR beta, and these carried sample barcodes and UMIs. TCRdb redid the calling of the 5' RACE reads with MiXCR, one entry per CDR3 protein. Of 30,000 to 35,000 distinct CDR3 sequences listed, 7% to 8% are singletons. This clonotype was seen only a few times. Its antigen is not known. V trimming: 4 bases; J trimming: 4 bases; junction bases outside the gene matches: 7. The CDR3 is 17 residues long. Germline V gives CDR1 SGHRS, CDR2 YFSETQ. This rearrangement joins TRBV5-1 to TRBJ2-1; 14 positions agree with TRBD2. Specimen: PBMCs or a T cell subset sorted from them (not recorded which). The source is a man younger than 30 who had mild COVID-19 (a few samples of this study predate the infection). Cell type and time point are not known. CDR3 DNA: TGCGCCAGCAGCGAGGGACTAGCGGGGGCGCTGTACAATGAGCAGTTCTTC. Translation: CASSEGLAGALYNEQFF. The variable domain in full, completed from reference TRBV5-1 and TRBJ2-1, reads KAGVTQTPRYLIKTRGQQVTLSCSPISGHRSVSWYQQTPGQGLQFLFEYFSETQRNKGNFPGRFSGRQFSNSRSEMNVSTLELGDSALYLCASSEGLAGALYNEQFFGPGTRLTVL.